This TCR beta chain originates from a study of T cells in Graves' hyperthyroidism and ophthalmopathy. Study at large: Peripheral blood samples were taken at initial diagnosis, prior to any treatment. Findings and limits, study-wide: Ophthalmopathy was distinguished from stable hyperthyroidism by 13 V-J signatures.

At least ten counts were recorded for this clonotype. Its antigen is not identified. Trimming removed 3 bases at V and 1 base at J, with 6 bases between. This CDR3 is built from 12 residues. Germline values: CDR1 DFQATT, CDR2 SNEGSKA (reference sequence). Stable Graves' hyperthyroidism denoted no ophthalmopathy progression over 18 months. The PBMCs studied were ones that came from roughly 11 ml fresh peripheral blood. TCR beta CDR3 regions were amplified from RNA transcripts. A first-round RT-PCR of the TCR CDR3 used the HTBI primer set. TCRdb reanalysed the multiplex PCR reads using MiXCR and keeps one entry per CDR3 protein. The sample consists of some 560,000 distinct CDR3 sequences, 14% of them appearing once.

This clonotype was obtained from a woman in her thirties or forties with Graves' hyperthyroidism. Sequencing used blood. This chain joins TRBV20-1 and TRBJ1-1; the D is unclear. The CDR3 nucleotides read TGCAGTGCTAGTTCAGGGAACACTGAAGCTTTCTTT. Translation: CSASSGNTEAFF.